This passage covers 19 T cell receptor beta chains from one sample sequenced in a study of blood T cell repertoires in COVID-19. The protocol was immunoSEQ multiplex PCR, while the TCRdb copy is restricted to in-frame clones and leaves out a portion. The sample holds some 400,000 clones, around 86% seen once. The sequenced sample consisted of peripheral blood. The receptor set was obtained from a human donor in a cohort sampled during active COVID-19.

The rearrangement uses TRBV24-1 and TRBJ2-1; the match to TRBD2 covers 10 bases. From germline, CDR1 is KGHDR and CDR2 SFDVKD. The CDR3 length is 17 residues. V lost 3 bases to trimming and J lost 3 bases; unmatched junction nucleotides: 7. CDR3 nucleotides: TGTGCCACCAGTGATCCTTACAGCGGGAGGGGCTACAATGAGCAGTTCTTC. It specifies CATSDPYSGRGYNEQFF.

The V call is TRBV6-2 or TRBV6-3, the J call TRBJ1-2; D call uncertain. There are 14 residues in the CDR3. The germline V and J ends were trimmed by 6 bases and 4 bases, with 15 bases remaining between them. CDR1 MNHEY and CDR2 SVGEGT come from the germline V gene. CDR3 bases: TGTGCCAGCAGCGTAGCCAGCTTCGGCTATGGCTACACCTTC. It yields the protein CASSVASFGYGYTF.

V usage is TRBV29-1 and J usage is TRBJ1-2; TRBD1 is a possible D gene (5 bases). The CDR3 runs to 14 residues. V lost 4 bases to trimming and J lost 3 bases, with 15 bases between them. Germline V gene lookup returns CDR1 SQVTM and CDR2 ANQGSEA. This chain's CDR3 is CSVAQGPSDYGYTF. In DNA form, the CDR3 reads TGCAGCGTTGCCCAGGGTCCCTCGGACTATGGCTACACCTTC.

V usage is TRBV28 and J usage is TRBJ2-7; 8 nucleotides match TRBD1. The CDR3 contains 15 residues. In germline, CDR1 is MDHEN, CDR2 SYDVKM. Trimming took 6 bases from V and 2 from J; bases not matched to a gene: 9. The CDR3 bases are TGTGCCAGCAGCACGGGACAGGACATTCCCTACGAGCAGTACTTC. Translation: CASSTGQDIPYEQYF.

CDR3 residues: CASSSGYYGYTF. The CDR3 DNA sequence: TGTGCCAGCAGCTCCGGTTACTATGGCTACACCTTC. The rearrangement uses TRBV5-8 and TRBJ1-2, with D uncertain. Germline values: CDR1 SGHTS, CDR2 YDEGEE. CDR3 length: 12 amino acids. V was trimmed by 3 bases and J by 3 bases, leaving 6 bases between them.

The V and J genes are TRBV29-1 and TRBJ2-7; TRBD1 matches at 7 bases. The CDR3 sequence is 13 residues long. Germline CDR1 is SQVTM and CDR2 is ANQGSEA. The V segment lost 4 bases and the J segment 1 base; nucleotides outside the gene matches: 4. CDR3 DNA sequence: TGCAGCGTTGTCGGGACAGATTCCTACGAGCAGTACTTC. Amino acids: CSVVGTDSYEQYF.

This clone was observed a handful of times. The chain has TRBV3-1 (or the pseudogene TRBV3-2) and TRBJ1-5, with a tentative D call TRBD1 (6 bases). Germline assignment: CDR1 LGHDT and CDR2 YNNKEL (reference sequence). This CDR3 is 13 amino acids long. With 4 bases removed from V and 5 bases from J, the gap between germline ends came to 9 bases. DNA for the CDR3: TGTGCCAGCAGCCGGGACACCTATCAGCCCCAGCATTTT. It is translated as CASSRDTYQPQHF.

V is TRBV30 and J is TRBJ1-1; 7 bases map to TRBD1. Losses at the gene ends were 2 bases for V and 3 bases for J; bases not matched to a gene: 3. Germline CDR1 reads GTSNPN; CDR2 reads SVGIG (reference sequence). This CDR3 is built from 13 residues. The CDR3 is CAWSRGRDTEAFF. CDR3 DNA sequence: TGTGCCTGGAGTAGGGGGCGCGACACTGAAGCTTTCTTT. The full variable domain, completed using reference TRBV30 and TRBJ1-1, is SQTIHQWPATLVQPVGSPLSLECTVEGTSNPNLYWYRQAAGRGLQLLFYSVGIGQISSEVPQNLSASRPQDRQFILSSKKLLLSDSGFYLCAWSRGRDTEAFFGQGTRLTVV.

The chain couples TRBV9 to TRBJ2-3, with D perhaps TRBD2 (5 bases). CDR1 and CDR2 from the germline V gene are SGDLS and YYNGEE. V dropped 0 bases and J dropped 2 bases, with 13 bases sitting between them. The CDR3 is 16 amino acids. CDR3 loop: CASSVGGIGVTDTQYF. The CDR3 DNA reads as TGTGCCAGCAGCGTAGGGGGAATCGGGGTCACAGATACGCAGTATTTT.

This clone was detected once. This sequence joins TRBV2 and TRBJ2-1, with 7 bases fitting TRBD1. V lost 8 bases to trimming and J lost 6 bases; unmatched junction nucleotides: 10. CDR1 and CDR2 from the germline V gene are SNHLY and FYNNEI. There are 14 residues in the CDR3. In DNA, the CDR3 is TGTGCCAGCGCAACAGGGGCCTTGTTCAATGAGCAGTTCTTC. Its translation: CASATGALFNEQFF. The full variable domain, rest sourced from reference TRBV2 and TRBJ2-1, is EPEVTQTPSHQVTQMGQEVILRCVPISNHLYFYWYRQILGQKVEFLVSFYNNEISEKSEIFDDQFSVERPDGSNFTLKIRSTKLEDSAMYFCASATGALFNEQFFGPGTRLTVL.

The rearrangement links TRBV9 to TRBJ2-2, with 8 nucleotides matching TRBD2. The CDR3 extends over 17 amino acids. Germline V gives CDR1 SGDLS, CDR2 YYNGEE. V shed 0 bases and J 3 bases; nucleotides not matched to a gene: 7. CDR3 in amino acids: CASSVVGAGAHTGELFF. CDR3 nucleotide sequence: TGTGCCAGCAGCGTAGTGGGAGCGGGGGCCCACACCGGGGAGCTGTTTTTT.

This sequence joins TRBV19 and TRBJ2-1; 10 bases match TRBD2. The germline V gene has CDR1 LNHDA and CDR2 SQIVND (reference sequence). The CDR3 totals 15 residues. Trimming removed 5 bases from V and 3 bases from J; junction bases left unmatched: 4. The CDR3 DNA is TGTGCCAGTAGTGTAGCGGGGGGATTCTACAATGAGCAGTTCTTC. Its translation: CASSVAGGFYNEQFF.

Here the CDR3 DNA reads TGTGCCAGCAGCCGAGACGGGGTTTCCTACAATGAGCAGTTCTTC. This translates into CASSRDGVSYNEQFF. V is TRBV7-9 and J is TRBJ2-1; TRBD2 might be the D (5 bases). V lost 5 bases, J lost 1 base, and 12 bases lay in between. Germline loops: CDR1 SEHNR, CDR2 FQNEAQ (reference sequence). The CDR3 spans 15 residues. Together with reference TRBV7-9 and TRBJ2-1, the CDR3 gives the full variable domain: DTGVSQNPRHKITKRGQNVTFRCDPISEHNRLYWYRQTLGQGPEFLTYFQNEAQLEKSRLLSDRFSAERPKGSFSTLEIQRTEQGDSAMYLCASSRDGVSYNEQFFGPGTRLTVL.

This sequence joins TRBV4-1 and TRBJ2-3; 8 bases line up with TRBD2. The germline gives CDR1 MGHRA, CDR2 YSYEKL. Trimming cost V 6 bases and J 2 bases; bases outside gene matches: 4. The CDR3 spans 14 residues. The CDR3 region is CASSGGGFTDTQYF. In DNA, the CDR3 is TGCGCCAGCAGTGGCGGGGGGTTCACAGATACGCAGTATTTT.

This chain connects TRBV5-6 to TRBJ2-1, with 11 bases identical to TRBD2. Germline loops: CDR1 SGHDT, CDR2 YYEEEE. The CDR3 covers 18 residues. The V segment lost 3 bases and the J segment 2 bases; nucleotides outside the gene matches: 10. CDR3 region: CASSSLISGGAPYNEQFF. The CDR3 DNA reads TGTGCCAGCAGCTCTTTAATTAGCGGGGGGGCCCCCTACAATGAGCAGTTCTTC.

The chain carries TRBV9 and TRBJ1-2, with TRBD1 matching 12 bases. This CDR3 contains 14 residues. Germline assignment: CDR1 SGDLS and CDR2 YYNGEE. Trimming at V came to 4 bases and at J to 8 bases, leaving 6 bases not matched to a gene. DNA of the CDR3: TGTGCCAGCAGCAAGGGACAGGGGGCGTTAGGCTACACCTTC. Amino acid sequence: CASSKGQGALGYTF.

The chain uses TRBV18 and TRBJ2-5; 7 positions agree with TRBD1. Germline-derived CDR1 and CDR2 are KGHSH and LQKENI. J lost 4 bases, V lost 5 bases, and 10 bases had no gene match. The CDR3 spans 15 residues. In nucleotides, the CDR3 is TGTGCCAGCTCAACAAGACAGGGCGCTGGAGAGACCCAGTACTTC. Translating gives CASSTRQGAGETQYF.

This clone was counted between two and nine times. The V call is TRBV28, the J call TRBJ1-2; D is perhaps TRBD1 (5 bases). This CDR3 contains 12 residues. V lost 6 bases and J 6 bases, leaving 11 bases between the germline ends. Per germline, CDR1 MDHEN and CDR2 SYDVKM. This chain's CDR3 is CASSPRAHGYTF. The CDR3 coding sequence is TGTGCCAGCAGCCCCAGGGCCCATGGCTACACCTTC.

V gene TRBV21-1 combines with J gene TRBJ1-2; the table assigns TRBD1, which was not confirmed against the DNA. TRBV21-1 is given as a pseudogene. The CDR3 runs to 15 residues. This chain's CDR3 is CASSKVTGETDGYTF. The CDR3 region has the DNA TGTGCCAGCAGCAAAGTCACAGGCGAGACCGATGGCTACACCTTC.